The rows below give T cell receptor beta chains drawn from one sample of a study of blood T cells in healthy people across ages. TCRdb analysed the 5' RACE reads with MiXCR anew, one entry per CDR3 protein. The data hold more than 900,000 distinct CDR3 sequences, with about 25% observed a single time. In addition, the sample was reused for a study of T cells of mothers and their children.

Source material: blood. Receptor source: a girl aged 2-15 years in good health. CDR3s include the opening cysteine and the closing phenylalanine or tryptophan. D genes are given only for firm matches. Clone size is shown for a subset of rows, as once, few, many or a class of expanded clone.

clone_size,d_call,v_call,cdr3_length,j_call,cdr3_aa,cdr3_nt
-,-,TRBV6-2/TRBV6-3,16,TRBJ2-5,CASSYPTGVIQETQYF,TGTGCCAGCAGTTACCCGACGGGGGTCATTCAAGAGACCCAGTACTTC
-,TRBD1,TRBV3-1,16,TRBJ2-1,CASSQDEDRGEDEQFF,TGTGCCAGCAGCCAAGATGAGGACAGGGGGGAGGATGAGCAGTTCTTC
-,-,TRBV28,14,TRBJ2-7,CASSLSKVGGEQYF,TGTGCCAGCAGTTTAAGCAAGGTGGGGGGCGAGCAGTACTTC
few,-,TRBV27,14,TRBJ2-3,CASSSGRHTDTQYF,TGTGCCAGCAGTTCGGGCAGGCACACAGATACGCAGTATTTT
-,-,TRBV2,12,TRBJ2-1,CASSEMADEQFF,TGTGCCAGCAGTGAAATGGCGGACGAGCAGTTCTTC
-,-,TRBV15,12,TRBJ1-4,CATSGRGGKLFF,TGTGCCACCAGCGGCCGGGGGGGAAAACTGTTTTTT
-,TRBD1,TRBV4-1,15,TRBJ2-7,CASRRIGGSSYEQYF,TGCGCCAGCAGGCGAATAGGGGGCAGCTCCTACGAGCAGTACTTC
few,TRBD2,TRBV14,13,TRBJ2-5,CASSQESTGGTFF,TGTGCCAGCAGCCAAGAATCTACGGGAGGTACGTTCTTC
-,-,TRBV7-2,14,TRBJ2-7,CASSAQPSSYEQYF,TGTGCCAGCAGCGCCCAACCGAGCTCCTACGAGCAGTACTTC
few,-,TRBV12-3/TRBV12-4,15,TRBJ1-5,CASSFRGDGNQPQHF,TGTGCCAGCAGTTTCCGAGGCGATGGGAATCAACCCCAGCATTTT
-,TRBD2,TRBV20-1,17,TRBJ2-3,CSATAGLAPIYTDTQYF,TGCAGTGCTACGGCCGGACTAGCGCCAATTTACACAGATACGCAGTATTTT
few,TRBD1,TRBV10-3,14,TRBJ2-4,CAISEGDRENIQYF,TGTGCCATCAGTGAGGGGGACAGAGAAAACATTCAGTACTTC
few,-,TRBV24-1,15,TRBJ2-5,CATSEQQGVGETQYF,TGTGCCACCAGTGAGCAACAGGGTGTGGGTGAGACCCAGTACTTC
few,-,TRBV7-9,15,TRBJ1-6,CASSHGGGGLSPLHF,TGTGCCAGCAGCCATGGTGGGGGAGGACTTTCACCCCTCCACTTT
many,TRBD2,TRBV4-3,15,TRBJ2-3,CASSQDLGGADTQYF,TGCGCCAGCAGCCAAGATCTCGGGGGGGCCGACACGCAGTATTTT
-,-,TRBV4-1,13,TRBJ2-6,CASLGVGANVLTF,TGCGCCTCTCTGGGTGTTGGGGCCAACGTCCTGACTTTC
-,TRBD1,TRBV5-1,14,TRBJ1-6,CASSQMDRVSPLHF,TGCGCCAGCAGCCAAATGGACAGGGTCTCACCCCTCCACTTT
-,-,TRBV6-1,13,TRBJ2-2,CASRGPVTGELFF,TGTGCCAGCAGGGGGCCAGTTACCGGGGAGCTGTTTTTT
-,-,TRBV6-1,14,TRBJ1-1,CASRDQGFGTEAFF,TGTGCCAGCAGGGACCAGGGGTTTGGCACTGAAGCTTTCTTT
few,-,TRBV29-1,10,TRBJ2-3,CSVEQDTQYF,TGCAGCGTTGAACAAGATACGCAGTATTTT